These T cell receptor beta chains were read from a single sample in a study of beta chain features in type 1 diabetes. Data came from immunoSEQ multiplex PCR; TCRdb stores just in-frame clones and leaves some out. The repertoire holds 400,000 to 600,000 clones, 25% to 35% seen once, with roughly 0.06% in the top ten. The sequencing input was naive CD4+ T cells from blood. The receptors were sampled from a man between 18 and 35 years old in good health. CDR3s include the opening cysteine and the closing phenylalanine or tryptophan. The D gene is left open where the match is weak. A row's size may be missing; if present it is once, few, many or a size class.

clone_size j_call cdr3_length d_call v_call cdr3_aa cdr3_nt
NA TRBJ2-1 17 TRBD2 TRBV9 CASSVGLGTSGYNEQFF TGTGCCAGCAGCGTCGGACTCGGGACTAGCGGCTACAATGAGCAGTTCTTC
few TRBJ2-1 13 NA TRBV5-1 CASSSGGDSEQFF TGCGCCAGCAGCTCGGGGGGCGATAGTGAGCAGTTCTTC
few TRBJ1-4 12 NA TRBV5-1 CASSSGPEKLFF TGCGCCAGCAGCTCTGGACCTGAAAAACTGTTTTTT
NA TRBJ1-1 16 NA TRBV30 CAWRPPSQSMNTEAFF TGTGCCTGGCGCCCTCCGTCTCAATCTATGAACACTGAAGCTTTCTTT
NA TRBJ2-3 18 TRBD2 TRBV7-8 CASSFKGLASQMTDTQYF TGTGCCAGCAGCTTTAAGGGACTAGCGAGCCAAATGACAGATACGCAGTATTTT
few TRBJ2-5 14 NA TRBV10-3 CALSAEPRQETQYF TGTGCCCTCTCGGCGGAACCCCGCCAAGAGACCCAGTACTTC
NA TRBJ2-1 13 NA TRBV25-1 CASSEPSLSEQFF TGTGCCAGCAGTGAACCCAGCCTCAGTGAGCAGTTCTTC
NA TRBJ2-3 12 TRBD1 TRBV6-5 CATTGVDDTQYF TGTGCCACTACAGGGGTGGATGATACGCAGTATTTT
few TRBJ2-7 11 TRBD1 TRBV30 CAWSVGDRGYF TGTGCCTGGAGTGTTGGAGACAGGGGGTACTTC
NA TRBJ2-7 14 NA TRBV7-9 CASSSPWAGYEQYF TGTGCCAGCAGTTCCCCCTGGGCGGGCTACGAGCAGTACTTC
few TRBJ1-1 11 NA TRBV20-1 CSAQDRTEAFF TGCAGTGCTCAAGACAGGACGGAAGCTTTCTTT
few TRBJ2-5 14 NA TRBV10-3 CAIRRDGSQETQYF TGTGCCATCAGACGGGACGGATCGCAAGAGACCCAGTACTTC
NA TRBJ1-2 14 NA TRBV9 CASSVDGFNYGYTF TGTGCCAGCAGCGTAGATGGATTTAACTATGGCTACACCTTC
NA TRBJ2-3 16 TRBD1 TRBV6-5 CASSYLRGTGKDTQYF TGTGCCAGCAGTTACTTGCGAGGGACAGGGAAGGATACGCAGTATTTT
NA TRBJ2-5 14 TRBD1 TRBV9 CASSKQGSGETQYF TGTGCCAGCAGCAAACAGGGGAGTGGAGAGACCCAGTACTTC
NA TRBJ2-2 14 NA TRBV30 CAWNRGQSTGELFF TGTGCCTGGAACCGGGGGCAATCCACCGGGGAGCTGTTTTTT
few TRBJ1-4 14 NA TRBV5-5 CASSSQGVSEKLFF TGTGCCAGCAGCTCACAGGGCGTGAGTGAAAAACTGTTTTTT
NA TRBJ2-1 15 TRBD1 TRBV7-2 CASSLARTGGGGKFF TGTGCCAGCAGCTTAGCGCGGACAGGGGGTGGAGGAAAGTTCTTC
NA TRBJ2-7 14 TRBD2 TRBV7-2 CASSLPGLAFEQYF TGTGCCAGCAGCTTGCCGGGACTAGCGTTCGAGCAGTACTTC
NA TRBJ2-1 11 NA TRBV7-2 CASSSFAEQFF TGTGCCAGCAGCTCTTTCGCTGAGCAGTTCTTC
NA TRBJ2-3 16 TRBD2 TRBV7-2 CASSSGLAGGEDTQYF TGTGCCAGCAGCTCGGGACTAGCGGGAGGTGAAGATACGCAGTATTTT
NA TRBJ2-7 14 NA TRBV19 CASSGQALSGEQYF TGTGCCAGTAGTGGTCAGGCCCTATCGGGGGAGCAGTACTTC
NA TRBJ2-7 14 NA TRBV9 CASSPAGGSYEQYF TGTGCCAGCAGCCCGGCTGGGGGGTCCTACGAGCAGTACTTC
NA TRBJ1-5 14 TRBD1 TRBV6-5 CASRRDRAGQPQHF TGTGCCAGCAGAAGGGACAGGGCGGGGCAGCCCCAGCATTTT
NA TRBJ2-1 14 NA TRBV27 CASSFWGRDNEQFF TGTGCCAGCAGTTTCTGGGGGAGAGACAATGAGCAGTTCTTC
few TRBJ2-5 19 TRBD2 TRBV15 CATSREVGLAGAWEETQYF TGTGCCACCAGCAGAGAGGTTGGGCTAGCGGGAGCCTGGGAGGAGACCCAGTACTTC
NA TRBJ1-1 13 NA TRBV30 CAWSLRMNTEAFF TGTGCCTGGAGCCTTCGTATGAACACTGAAGCTTTCTTT
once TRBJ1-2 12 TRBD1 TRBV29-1 CSVEQGGRSYTF TGCAGCGTGGAACAGGGGGGAAGGAGCTACACCTTC
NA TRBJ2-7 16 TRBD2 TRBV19 CASSPLVTSGLYEQYF TGTGCCAGTAGTCCCCTGGTGACTAGCGGACTCTACGAGCAGTACTTC
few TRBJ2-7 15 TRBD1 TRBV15 CATSRDRDRVYEQYF TGTGCCACCAGCAGAGATAGAGACAGGGTCTACGAGCAGTACTTC
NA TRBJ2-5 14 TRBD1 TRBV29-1 CSVEDNRGGETQYF TGCAGCGTTGAAGATAACAGGGGCGGAGAGACCCAGTACTTC
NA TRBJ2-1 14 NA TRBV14 CAADGTSSYNEQFF TGTGCCGCCGACGGGACATCTTCCTACAATGAGCAGTTCTTC
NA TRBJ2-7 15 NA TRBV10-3 CAIRIQGSSSYEQYF TGTGCCATCAGGATACAGGGAAGTTCCTCCTACGAGCAGTACTTC
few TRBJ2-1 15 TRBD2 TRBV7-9 CASTSGTSVSNEQFF TGTGCCAGCACCTCCGGGACTAGCGTATCCAATGAGCAGTTCTTC
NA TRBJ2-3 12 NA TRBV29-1 CSVGEGADTQYF TGCAGCGTTGGAGAGGGAGCTGATACGCAGTATTTT
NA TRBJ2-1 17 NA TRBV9 CASSLRPTGGAYNEQFF TGTGCCAGCAGCCTGCGGCCGACGGGCGGTGCGTACAATGAGCAGTTCTTC
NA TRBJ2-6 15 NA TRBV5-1 CASSSTGSGANVLTF TGCGCCAGCAGCTCCACAGGTTCTGGGGCCAACGTCCTGACTTTC
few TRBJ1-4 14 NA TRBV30 CAWRGRSADEKLFF TGTGCCTGGAGAGGACGGTCGGCGGATGAAAAACTGTTTTTT
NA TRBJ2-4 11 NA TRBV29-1 CSVETVNIQYF TGCAGCGTGGAGACAGTCAACATTCAGTACTTC
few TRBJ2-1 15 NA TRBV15 CATSRDDRSYNEQFF TGTGCCACCAGCAGAGATGACAGATCCTACAATGAGCAGTTCTTC
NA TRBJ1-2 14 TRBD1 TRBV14 CASSLFDRVGGYTF TGTGCCAGCAGCCTCTTCGACAGGGTCGGTGGCTACACCTTC
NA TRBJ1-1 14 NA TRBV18 CASSPVGANTEAFF TGTGCCAGCTCACCAGTAGGGGCGAACACTGAAGCTTTCTTT
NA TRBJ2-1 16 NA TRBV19 CASTSRHYQSYNEQFF TGTGCCAGTACCTCACGGCACTACCAATCCTACAATGAGCAGTTCTTC
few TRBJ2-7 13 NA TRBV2 CASSEFGVAEQYF TGTGCCAGCAGTGAATTTGGGGTTGCCGAGCAGTACTTC
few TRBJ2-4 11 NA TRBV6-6 CASSVENIQYF TGTGCCAGCAGTGTAGAAAACATTCAGTACTTC
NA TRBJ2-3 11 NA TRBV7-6 CASRLTDTQYF TGTGCCAGCAGGCTCACAGATACGCAGTATTTT
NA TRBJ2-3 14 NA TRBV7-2 CASSPGLSRDTQYF TGTGCCAGCAGCCCTGGACTCAGCAGAGATACGCAGTATTTT
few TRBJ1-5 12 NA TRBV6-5 CASSHRDQPQHF TGTGCCAGCAGTCATCGAGATCAGCCCCAGCATTTT
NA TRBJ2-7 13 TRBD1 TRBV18 CASCRDRGLEQYF TGTGCCAGCTGTAGGGACAGGGGTTTGGAGCAGTACTTC
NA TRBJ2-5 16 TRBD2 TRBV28 CASSLALAGVGETQYF TGTGCCAGCAGTTTGGCCCTAGCGGGAGTTGGGGAGACCCAGTACTTC
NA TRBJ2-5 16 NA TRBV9 CASSPPTGGLLETQYF TGTGCCAGCAGCCCACCGACAGGAGGACTCCTAGAGACCCAGTACTTC
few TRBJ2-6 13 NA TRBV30 CACTRTGANVLTF TGTGCCTGCACCCGGACTGGGGCCAACGTCCTGACTTTC